These 6 T cell receptor beta chains came from one sample sequenced in a study of T-cell memory formation after mild COVID-19. TCRdb re-called the 5' RACE reads through MiXCR, storing one row per CDR3 protein. This table has a few hundred thousand distinct CDR3 sequences, around 15% appearing once. The source material was PBMCs or a T cell subset sorted from them (not recorded which). These receptors were taken from a man younger than 35 who had mild COVID-19 (a few samples of this study predate the infection). Cell type and time point are not known.

In this sample, this clonotype turned up a few times. The chain recombines TRBV29-1 with TRBJ1-1, with a possible D match to TRBD1 (5 bases). Germline-derived CDR1 and CDR2 are SQVTM and ANQGSEA. The CDR3 sequence is 15 residues long. V lost 7 bases and J lost 0, with 18 bases in between. CDR3 in DNA: TGCAGCGCCCTATCGGGGGGACGCATGAACACTGAAGCTTTCTTT. It is translated as CSALSGGRMNTEAFF.

The gene calls are TRBV20-1 and TRBJ1-5; possible D gene TRBD1, 6 bases. The CDR3 is made up of 13 amino acids. The V end was cut by 3 bases, the J end by 4 bases, with 10 bases between. Germline V gene sequence: CDR1 DFQATT, CDR2 SNEGSKA (reference sequence). The CDR3 sequence is CSASFQGNQPQHF. Written as DNA, the CDR3 is TGCAGTGCTAGTTTCCAGGGGAATCAGCCCCAGCATTTT.

Only a few counts were recorded for this clonotype. The gene calls are TRBV20-1 and TRBJ2-7; 8 bases are a match to TRBD1. The trim removed 3 bases at V and 0 bases at J, leaving 4 bases unmatched. From germline, CDR1 is DFQATT and CDR2 SNEGSKA (reference sequence). The CDR3 has 14 amino acids. The CDR3 DNA reads as TGCAGTGCTAGGGACAGGGTAAGCTCCTACGAGCAGTACGTC. Translating gives CSARDRVSSYEQYV.

V gene TRBV24-1 combines with J gene TRBJ2-1, with TRBD2 matching over 10 bases. The germline V gene encodes CDR1 KGHDR and CDR2 SFDVKD. The CDR3 totals 17 residues. V dropped 4 bases and J dropped 2; count of bases not matched to a gene: 7. The CDR3 protein is CATSESVAGGAYNEQFF. In DNA, the CDR3 is TGTGCCACCAGTGAATCCGTAGCGGGGGGCGCCTACAATGAGCAGTTCTTC.

This clonotype was seen more than once but under ten times. The chain carries TRBV7-2 and TRBJ2-4, with D hard to call. V was cut by 1 base and J by 12 bases, with 16 bases left in between. Per germline, CDR1 SGHTA and CDR2 FQGNSA. CDR3 size: 14 residues. In DNA, the CDR3 is TGTGCCAGCAGCTTAGTCGCGGCCCAATGGGATCAGTACTTC. Protein sequence: CASSLVAAQWDQYF.

This clonotype was seen more than once but under ten times. The chain carries TRBV6-5 and TRBJ2-3, with 7 bases fitting TRBD2. Germline CDR1 reads MNHEY; CDR2 reads SVGAGI. There are 15 residues in the CDR3. V lost 2 bases to trimming and J lost 0 bases; unmatched junction nucleotides: 2. The CDR3 DNA sequence: TGTGCCAGCAGTTACCGGCGGGGGAGCACAGATACGCAGTATTTT. Translated, it gives CASSYRRGSTDTQYF.